A few counts support the clone carrying this TCR beta chain. This specimen belongs to a study of T-cell reconstitution after alpha-beta-depleted transplantation in children. Unique molecular identifiers were used in preparing the TCRbeta library. TCRdb called the PCR reads again in MiXCR, with one record for every CDR3 protein. This table has 350,000 to 450,000 distinct CDR3 sequences, 10% to 15% appearing once. The receptor was derived from a human donor who donated a stem cell graft to a child with Fanconi anemia. The sequencing here drew on PBMCs, taken from the stem cell graft.

CDR3 DNA sequence: TGTGCCAGCAGTGCCTTACAGGGGGCGAGGGGCTACACCTTC. This sequence encodes CASSALQGARGYTF. This chain uses TRBV28 with TRBJ1-2, with 9 bases fitting TRBD1. V shed 5 bases, J shed 8 bases, and the junction held 9 bases outside the gene matches. Per the germline V gene, CDR1 is MDHEN and CDR2 is SYDVKM. The CDR3 extends over 14 amino acids.